Below, 5 T cell receptor beta chains from the same sample are listed, as sequenced in a study of CD8+ T cells in alopecia areata. Extracted from the samples, RNA was reverse transcribed into cDNA to serve as the sequencing template. Here immunoSEQ multiplex PCR was the method, and the copy in TCRdb shows in-frame clones only, minus some. Of 80,000 to 100,000 clones in the sample, 35% to 45% were seen once. The specimen was CD4+ T cells sorted from blood. Receptors originate from a human donor with alopecia areata.

This chain connects TRBV30 to TRBJ1-5; 7 bases agree with TRBD1. Trimming at V came to 2 bases and at J to 5 bases, leaving 6 bases not matched to a gene. Germline CDR1 is GTSNPN and CDR2 is SVGIG (reference sequence). The CDR3 extends over 14 amino acids. The CDR3 reads CAWSQDRFHQPQHF. CDR3 in DNA: TGTGCCTGGAGTCAGGACAGGTTCCATCAGCCCCAGCATTTT.

Only a few counts were recorded for this clone. The chain couples TRBV4-1 to TRBJ2-3, with TRBD1 matching 9 bases. J lost 2 bases, V lost 8 bases, and 14 bases had no gene match. The V gene's germline CDR1 is MGHRA and CDR2 YSYEKL. The CDR3 spans 17 residues. The CDR3 DNA reads TGCGCCAGCGCTAAAACCGGGACAGGGAAAGTCACAGATACGCAGTATTTT. It codes for CASAKTGTGKVTDTQYF.

The genes are TRBV6-5 and TRBJ2-1; TRBD1 matches 12 bases. The germline V gene encodes CDR1 MNHEY and CDR2 SVGAGI. Losses at the gene ends were 11 bases for V and 9 bases for J; bases not matched to a gene: 14. The CDR3 has 15 amino acids. CDR3 coding DNA: TGTGCCGCCTGGCCGGGACAGGGGGCGAGAACTGAGCAGTTCTTC. It translates to CAAWPGQGARTEQFF.

This sequence joins TRBV7-9 and TRBJ1-6; D is unresolved. This CDR3 has 15 residues. The V gene's germline CDR1 is SEHNR and CDR2 FQNEAQ (reference sequence). V gave up 4 bases and J gave up 7 bases, with 14 bases separating them. DNA of the CDR3: TGTGCCAGCAGCTCTCGGACTGTGGGAAATTCACCCCTCCACTTT. Its protein product is CASSSRTVGNSPLHF.

V gene TRBV30 combines with J gene TRBJ2-5; weak D call: TRBD2 (6 bases). The germline V gene has CDR1 GTSNPN and CDR2 SVGIG (reference sequence). The CDR3 is 11 residues long. Trimming stripped 5 bases from V and 3 bases from J, with 7 bases between. CDR3 nucleotide sequence: TGTGCCTGGGGAGGGGAAGAGACCCAGTACTTC. This encodes CAWGGEETQYF.